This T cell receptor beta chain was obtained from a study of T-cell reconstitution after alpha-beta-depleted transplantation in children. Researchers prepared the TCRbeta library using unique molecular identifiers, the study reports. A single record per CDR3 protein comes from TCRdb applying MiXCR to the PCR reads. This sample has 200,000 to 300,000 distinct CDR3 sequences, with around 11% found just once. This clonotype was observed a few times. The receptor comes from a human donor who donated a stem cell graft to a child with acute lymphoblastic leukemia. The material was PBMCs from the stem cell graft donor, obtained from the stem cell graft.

CDR3 sequence (DNA): TGTGCCAGCAGCCAATCTAGCGGGACCTACAATGAGCAGTTCTTC. Encoded protein: CASSQSSGTYNEQFF. The rearrangement joins TRBV4-2 to TRBJ2-1, with 9 bases that match TRBD2. Trimming at V came to 2 bases and at J to 2 bases, leaving 1 base not matched to a gene. CDR3 length equals 15 residues. Germline V lookup: CDR1 LGHNA, CDR2 YNFKEQ.